The next 11 T cell receptor beta chains were all read from a single sample in a study of blood T cells in healthy people across ages. The use of a sample-barcoded 5' primer and a J-beta primer mix characterized a second PCR of 7 to 11 cycles. Via MiXCR, TCRdb re-called the 5' RACE reads, giving one row per CDR3 protein. The data contain about 560,000 distinct CDR3 sequences, 27% of them singletons. The same sample was also studied in work on T cells of mothers and their children.

The sample was blood. Receptor source: a boy between 2 and 15 years old in good health.

The CDR3 loop reads CASSPSWTSGVNQFF. The CDR3, as DNA: TGTGCCAGCAGCCCCTCTTGGACTAGCGGGGTGAATCAGTTCTTC. This rearrangement joins TRBV4-2 to TRBJ2-1; 12 nucleotides match TRBD2. CDR1 is LGHNA and CDR2 is YNFKEQ in the germline V gene. The V segment lost 4 bases and the J segment 13 bases; nucleotides outside the gene matches: 11. The CDR3 spans 15 residues.

The chain employs TRBV24-1 and TRBJ2-2, with D tentatively TRBD1 (6 bases). The CDR3 consists of 18 residues. The germline V gene encodes CDR1 KGHDR and CDR2 SFDVKD. The V gene lost 4 bases and the J gene lost 0 bases, with 17 bases spanning the gap. The CDR3 loop is CATSDQRGKDANTGELFF. The CDR3 nucleotides read TGTGCCACCAGTGACCAGAGGGGGAAGGACGCGAACACCGGGGAGCTGTTTTTT.

V gene TRBV25-1 combines with J gene TRBJ2-5; D is perhaps TRBD2 (5 bases). TRBJ2-1 matches the DNA end more closely, so the J call is doubtful. The germline V gene encodes CDR1 MGHDK and CDR2 SYGVNS. The CDR3 sequence is 15 residues long. The CDR3, as DNA: TGTGCCAGCAGTGATTCACCGGCCGCGGGCAATGAGCAGTTCTTC. The encoded protein is CASSDSPAAGNEQFF.

For this clonotype: One end of the junction fails to match germline, which may point to a read error. This rearrangement joins TRBV20-1 to TRBJ2-5; the match to TRBD1 covers 7 bases. CDR1 is DFQATT and CDR2 is SNEGSKA in the germline V gene (reference sequence). The CDR3 is 11 amino acids. CDR3 region: CSAKRDSFQRF. CDR3 sequence (DNA): TGCAGTGCTAAACGGGACAGCTTCCAGCGCTTC.

The chain recombines TRBV7-2 with TRBJ1-2; TRBD1 matches at 9 bases. Germline V lookup: CDR1 SGHTA, CDR2 FQGNSA. The CDR3 consists of 15 residues. Germline trimming cut 3 bases from V and 4 bases from J; bases unmatched to any gene: 6. CDR3 DNA sequence: TGTGCCAGCAGCTTGGACAGGGGAGGCGGCTATGGCTACACCTTC. It specifies CASSLDRGGGYGYTF.

The gene calls are TRBV2 and TRBJ1-2; no reliable D call. Trimming stripped 4 bases from V and 8 bases from J, with 17 bases between. The CDR3 sequence is 14 residues long. Per germline, CDR1 SNHLY and CDR2 FYNNEI. CDR3 residues: CASSGGISFLGYTF. The DNA of the CDR3 is TGTGCCAGCAGTGGAGGGATTAGCTTTCTCGGCTACACCTTC.

Concerning this clonotype itself: Mismatch with germline at one junction end may stem from a read error. V gene TRBV25-1 combines with J gene TRBJ2-5, with 8 bases that match TRBD1. Germline values: CDR1 MGHDK, CDR2 SYGVNS. The length of the CDR3 is 15 residues. The CDR3 loop is CTSTFGPGGRETQYF. The CDR3 nucleotides are TGTACCAGCACGTTCGGTCCAGGGGGCCGAGAGACCCAGTACTTC.

This chain links TRBV20-1 with TRBJ2-3; no clear D. The V and J ends lost 5 bases and 4 bases respectively, with 10 bases between them. Germline loops: CDR1 DFQATT, CDR2 SNEGSKA (reference sequence). The CDR3 length is 12 residues. The CDR3 nucleotides are TGCAGTGCTTCGTACCCACCAGATACGCAGTATTTT. Protein sequence: CSASYPPDTQYF.

This clonotype has only a few counts. V usage is TRBV7-8 and J usage is TRBJ2-7; tentatively, D is TRBD2 (5 bases). Germline lookup yields CDR1 SGHVS and CDR2 FQNEAQ. V dropped 1 base and J dropped 2 bases, with 9 bases sitting between them. The CDR3 has 14 residues. This CDR3 reads CASSLGLPAYEQYF. For the CDR3, the DNA is TGTGCCAGCAGCTTAGGACTACCGGCCTACGAGCAGTACTTC.

This clonotype came up a few times. This CDR3 is CASSQGTSGRATDIQYF. CDR3 in DNA: TGTGCCAGCAGCCAAGGGACTAGCGGGAGGGCGACTGACATTCAGTACTTC. The rearrangement joins TRBV12-3 or TRBV12-4 to TRBJ2-4; TRBD2 matches at 16 bases. The V and J ends lost 6 bases and 8 bases, in that order; junction bases with no gene match: 10. The CDR3 covers 17 residues.

This clonotype was counted only a few times. V gene TRBV7-3 combines with J gene TRBJ2-3, with 10 bases matching TRBD2. The junction had 4 bases not matched to a gene; V was cut back by 5 bases and J by 2 bases. This CDR3 contains 15 residues. Germline V gene lookup returns CDR1 SGHTA and CDR2 FQGTGA. The chain's CDR3 is CASSRSGGATDTQYF. In DNA, the CDR3 is TGTGCCAGCAGCCGGAGCGGGGGGGCCACAGATACGCAGTATTTT.